These T cell receptor beta chains were read from a single sample in a study of T cells in Graves' hyperthyroidism and ophthalmopathy. TCRdb itself ran the multiplex PCR reads through MiXCR, one entry per CDR3 protein. The table has about 640,000 distinct CDR3 sequences, more than 14% seen once. The sample consisted of blood. The receptors stem from a woman aged 50 to 60 with Graves' ophthalmopathy. Each CDR3 is given with its conserved first and last residue. A D gene is named only where the DNA matches it firmly. The size entry is marked missing in some rows and otherwise reads once, few, many or a size class.

abundance: .; d_gene: .; v_gene: TRBV20-1; j_gene: TRBJ2-7; CDR3nt: TGCAGTGCTCCTCCAACACCAACAGGGTTCTACGAGCAGTACTTC; CDR3aa: CSAPPTPTGFYEQYF
abundance: .; d_gene: TRBD1; v_gene: TRBV6-5; j_gene: TRBJ1-1; CDR3nt: TGTGCCAGCAGTTACTCTGACAGGGGGATGAACACTGAAGCTTTCTTT; CDR3aa: CASSYSDRGMNTEAFF
abundance: few; d_gene: .; v_gene: TRBV20-1; j_gene: TRBJ2-7; CDR3nt: TGCAGTGCTAGGCCCCCCCACTCCCAAAGGGACGAGCAGTACTTC; CDR3aa: CSARPPHSQRDEQYF
abundance: few; d_gene: .; v_gene: TRBV19; j_gene: TRBJ1-6; CDR3nt: TGTGCCAGTAGTATAAGTCGACTCGGTGATAATTCACCCCTCCACTTT; CDR3aa: CASSISRLGDNSPLHF
abundance: many; d_gene: .; v_gene: TRBV7-3; j_gene: TRBJ2-3; CDR3nt: TGTGCCAGCAGCTTACGAGTCCCCACAGATACGCAGTATTTT; CDR3aa: CASSLRVPTDTQYF
abundance: .; d_gene: TRBD2; v_gene: TRBV7-2; j_gene: TRBJ2-1; CDR3nt: TGTGCCAGCAGCAGGTCCTTTAGCGGGCTTTCCTACAATGAGCAGTTCTTC; CDR3aa: CASSRSFSGLSYNEQFF
abundance: many; d_gene: .; v_gene: TRBV5-4; j_gene: TRBJ2-1; CDR3nt: TGTGCCAGCAGCGTCGAATGGCAGAATGAGCAGTTCTTC; CDR3aa: CASSVEWQNEQFF
abundance: many; d_gene: .; v_gene: TRBV7-9; j_gene: TRBJ1-2; CDR3nt: TGTGCCAGCGAACACCCTAACTATGGCTACACCTTC; CDR3aa: CASEHPNYGYTF
abundance: many; d_gene: .; v_gene: TRBV27; j_gene: TRBJ2-5; CDR3nt: TGTGCCAGCAGTTCACCCAGGGAGACCCAGTACTTC; CDR3aa: CASSSPRETQYF
abundance: .; d_gene: .; v_gene: TRBV4-3; j_gene: TRBJ1-3; CDR3nt: TGCGCCAGCAGCCAACTAATCTCTGGAAACACCATATATTTT; CDR3aa: CASSQLISGNTIYF
abundance: many; d_gene: .; v_gene: TRBV30; j_gene: TRBJ2-3; CDR3nt: TGTGCCTGGACCCGAAGGACCGCTCAAGATACGCAGTATTTT; CDR3aa: CAWTRRTAQDTQYF
abundance: many; d_gene: TRBD2; v_gene: TRBV10-3; j_gene: TRBJ2-1; CDR3nt: TGTGCCATCAGTGGTCTAGCGGCATACAATGAGCAGTTCTTC; CDR3aa: CAISGLAAYNEQFF
abundance: many; d_gene: .; v_gene: TRBV30; j_gene: TRBJ1-1; CDR3nt: TGTGCCTGGAGTGTTGGGGGATCGGGGTTTGAAGCTTTCTTT; CDR3aa: CAWSVGGSGFEAFF
abundance: few; d_gene: .; v_gene: TRBV9; j_gene: TRBJ1-2; CDR3nt: TGTGCCAGCAGCGAACAGGGTTCGGCTAACTATGGCTACACCTTC; CDR3aa: CASSEQGSANYGYTF
abundance: many; d_gene: .; v_gene: TRBV7-8; j_gene: TRBJ1-5; CDR3nt: TGTGCCAGCAGCTTGTCGCAGGGGAATCAGCCCCAGCATTTT; CDR3aa: CASSLSQGNQPQHF
abundance: .; d_gene: .; v_gene: TRBV15; j_gene: TRBJ2-7; CDR3nt: TGTGCCACCAGCAGCGGGGGAAGCTCCTACGAGCAGTACTTC; CDR3aa: CATSSGGSSYEQYF
abundance: .; d_gene: .; v_gene: TRBV2; j_gene: TRBJ1-2; CDR3nt: TGTGCCAGCATAGGGACTGCGTTTAACTATGGCTACACCTTC; CDR3aa: CASIGTAFNYGYTF
abundance: .; d_gene: .; v_gene: TRBV7-2; j_gene: TRBJ1-2; CDR3nt: TGTGCCAGCACCACCCTACAGGGAGATTTAGGCTACGCCTTC; CDR3aa: CASTTLQGDLGYAF
abundance: few; d_gene: .; v_gene: TRBV19; j_gene: TRBJ1-3; CDR3nt: TGTGCCAGTAGTATTAGTGGCAGACCCTCTGGAAACACCATATATTTT; CDR3aa: CASSISGRPSGNTIYF
abundance: .; d_gene: TRBD2; v_gene: TRBV4-3; j_gene: TRBJ2-3; CDR3nt: TGCGCCAGCAGCCAGGGCGGGAGCTCAAGAAGCACAGATACGCAGTATTTT; CDR3aa: CASSQGGSSRSTDTQYF
abundance: many; d_gene: .; v_gene: TRBV7-9; j_gene: TRBJ2-2; CDR3nt: TGTGCCAGCAGCTTTCTTTATTCGAAGCGGGACACCGGGGAGCTGTTTTTT; CDR3aa: CASSFLYSKRDTGELFF
abundance: few; d_gene: TRBD2; v_gene: TRBV20-1; j_gene: TRBJ2-7; CDR3nt: TGCAGTGCTAACCCCCGGACTAGCAGTTACGAGCAGTACTTC; CDR3aa: CSANPRTSSYEQYF
abundance: few; d_gene: TRBD2; v_gene: TRBV3-1; j_gene: TRBJ2-7; CDR3nt: TGTGCCAGCAGCCAAGCTAGCGGGAGCCTCTACGAGCAGTACTTC; CDR3aa: CASSQASGSLYEQYF
abundance: many; d_gene: TRBD1; v_gene: TRBV6-5; j_gene: TRBJ2-3; CDR3nt: TGTGCCAGCAGTTACCTCGGTACAGGGGACACAGATACGCAGTATTTT; CDR3aa: CASSYLGTGDTDTQYF
abundance: .; d_gene: TRBD1; v_gene: TRBV19; j_gene: TRBJ2-1; CDR3nt: TGTGCCAGTAGTGACCGGACAGGGGTTCGGGCGAAGAATGAGCAGTTCTTC; CDR3aa: CASSDRTGVRAKNEQFF
abundance: many; d_gene: .; v_gene: TRBV16; j_gene: TRBJ2-5; CDR3nt: TGTGCCAGCAGCCAATATCTCCGGGGTTCGGAGACCCAGTACTTC; CDR3aa: CASSQYLRGSETQYF
abundance: many; d_gene: TRBD2; v_gene: TRBV12-3/TRBV12-4; j_gene: TRBJ2-3; CDR3nt: TGTGCCAGCAGTTTAGGCGGGAGGAGTGCAAATACGCAGTATTTT; CDR3aa: CASSLGGRSANTQYF
abundance: many; d_gene: TRBD2; v_gene: TRBV29-1; j_gene: TRBJ2-1; CDR3nt: TGCAGCGTTGGGGGGGGTTCAAAGAGGAATGAGCAGTTCTTC; CDR3aa: CSVGGGSKRNEQFF
abundance: .; d_gene: .; v_gene: TRBV7-9; j_gene: TRBJ1-5; CDR3nt: TGTGCCAGCAGTCGGGGGACTGGGGGCCTTAGCAATCAGCCCCAGCATTTT; CDR3aa: CASSRGTGGLSNQPQHF
abundance: many; d_gene: .; v_gene: TRBV7-9; j_gene: TRBJ2-4; CDR3nt: TGTGCCAGCAGCCTCGGCCCATTTGGCATTCAGTACTTC; CDR3aa: CASSLGPFGIQYF
abundance: many; d_gene: .; v_gene: TRBV5-1; j_gene: TRBJ1-1; CDR3nt: TGCGCCAGCAGCCTAGGGACGGTAAGCCCTGAAGCTTTCTTT; CDR3aa: CASSLGTVSPEAFF
abundance: .; d_gene: .; v_gene: TRBV6-1; j_gene: TRBJ2-2; CDR3nt: TGTGCCAGCGGCCAAGTCGGGCTAGCGAAGAGCGACACCGGGGAGCTGTTTTTT; CDR3aa: CASGQVGLAKSDTGELFF
abundance: many; d_gene: .; v_gene: TRBV7-2; j_gene: TRBJ2-1; CDR3nt: TGTGCCAGCAGCTCCTACTTAGCGAATGAGCAGTTCTTC; CDR3aa: CASSSYLANEQFF
abundance: .; d_gene: TRBD2; v_gene: TRBV5-1; j_gene: TRBJ2-3; CDR3nt: TGCGCCAGCATGTCACTAGCGGGACTGGTGGTAGGCACAGATACGCAGTATTTT; CDR3aa: CASMSLAGLVVGTDTQYF
abundance: many; d_gene: .; v_gene: TRBV20-1; j_gene: TRBJ1-4; CDR3nt: TGCAGTGCCCTGGGGGGGGCGAGTGAAAAACTGTTTTTT; CDR3aa: CSALGGASEKLFF
abundance: few; d_gene: TRBD2; v_gene: TRBV6-1; j_gene: TRBJ2-1; CDR3nt: TGTGCCAGCATTACGGGACTAGTTTTATATGAGCAGTTCTTC; CDR3aa: CASITGLVLYEQFF
abundance: many; d_gene: TRBD2; v_gene: TRBV4-1; j_gene: TRBJ2-7; CDR3nt: TGCGCCAGCAGCCCTCGGACTAGCGGAACCAACACGCAGTACTTC; CDR3aa: CASSPRTSGTNTQYF